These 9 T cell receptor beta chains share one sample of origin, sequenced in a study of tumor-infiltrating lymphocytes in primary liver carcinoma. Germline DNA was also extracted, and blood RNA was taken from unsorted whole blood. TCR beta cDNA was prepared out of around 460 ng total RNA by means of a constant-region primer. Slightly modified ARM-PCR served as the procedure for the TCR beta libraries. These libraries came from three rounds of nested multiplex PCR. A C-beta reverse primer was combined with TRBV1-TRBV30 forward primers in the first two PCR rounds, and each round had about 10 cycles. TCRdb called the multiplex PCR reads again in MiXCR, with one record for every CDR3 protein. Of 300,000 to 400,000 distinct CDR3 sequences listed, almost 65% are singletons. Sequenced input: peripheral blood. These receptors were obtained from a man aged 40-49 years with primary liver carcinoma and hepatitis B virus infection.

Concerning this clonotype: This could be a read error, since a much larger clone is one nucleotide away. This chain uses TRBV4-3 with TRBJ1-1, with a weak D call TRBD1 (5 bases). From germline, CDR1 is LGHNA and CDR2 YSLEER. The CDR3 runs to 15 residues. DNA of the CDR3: TGCCCCAGCAGCCAAGTTCAGACAGTGAACACTGAAGCTTTCTTT. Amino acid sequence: CPSSQVQTVNTEAFF.

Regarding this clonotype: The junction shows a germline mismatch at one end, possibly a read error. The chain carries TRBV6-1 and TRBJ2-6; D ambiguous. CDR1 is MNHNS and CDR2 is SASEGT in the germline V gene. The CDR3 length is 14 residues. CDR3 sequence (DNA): TGTGCCAGCGGCCATGGCTCTCGGGCCAACGTCCTGACTTTC. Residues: CASGHGSRANVLTF.

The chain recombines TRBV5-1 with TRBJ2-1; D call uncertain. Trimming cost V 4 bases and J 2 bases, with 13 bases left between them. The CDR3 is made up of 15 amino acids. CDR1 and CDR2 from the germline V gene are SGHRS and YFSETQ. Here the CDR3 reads CASSPTTVTYNEQFF. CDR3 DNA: TGCGCCAGCAGCCCGACGACCGTAACCTACAATGAGCAGTTCTTC.

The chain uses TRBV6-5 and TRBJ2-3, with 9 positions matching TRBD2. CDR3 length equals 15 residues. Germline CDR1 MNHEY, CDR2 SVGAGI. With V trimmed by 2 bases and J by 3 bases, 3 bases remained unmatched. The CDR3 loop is CASSYAAGGTDTQYF. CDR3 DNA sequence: TGTGCCAGCAGTTACGCGGCGGGAGGGACAGATACGCAGTATTTT.

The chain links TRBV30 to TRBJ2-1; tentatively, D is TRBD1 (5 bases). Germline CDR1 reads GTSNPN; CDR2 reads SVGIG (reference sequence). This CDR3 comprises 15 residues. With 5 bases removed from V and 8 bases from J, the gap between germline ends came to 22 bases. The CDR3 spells CAWGVGERAIHEQFF. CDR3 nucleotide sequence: TGTGCCTGGGGGGTAGGGGAAAGAGCTATCCATGAGCAGTTCTTC.

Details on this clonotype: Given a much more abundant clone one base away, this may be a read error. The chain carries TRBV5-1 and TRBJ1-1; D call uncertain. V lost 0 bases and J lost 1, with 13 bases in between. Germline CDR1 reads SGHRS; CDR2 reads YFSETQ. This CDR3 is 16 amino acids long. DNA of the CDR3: TGCGCCAGCAGCTTGGGGACCTCGCCACAGAACACTGAAGCTTTCTTT. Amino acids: CASSLGTSPQNTEAFF.

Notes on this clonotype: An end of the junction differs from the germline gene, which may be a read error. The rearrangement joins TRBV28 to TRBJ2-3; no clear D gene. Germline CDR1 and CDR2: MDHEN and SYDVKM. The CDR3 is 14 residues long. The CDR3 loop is CASLGSSPTDTLYF. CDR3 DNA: TGTGCCAGCCTCGGGTCTTCTCCCACAGATACGCTGTATTTT. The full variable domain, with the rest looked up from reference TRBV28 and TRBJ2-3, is DVKVTQSSRYLVKRTGEKVFLECVQDMDHENMFWYRQDPGLGLRLIYFSYDVKMKEKGDIPEGYSVSREKKERFSLILESASTNQTSMYLCASLGSSPTDTLYFGPGTRLTVL.

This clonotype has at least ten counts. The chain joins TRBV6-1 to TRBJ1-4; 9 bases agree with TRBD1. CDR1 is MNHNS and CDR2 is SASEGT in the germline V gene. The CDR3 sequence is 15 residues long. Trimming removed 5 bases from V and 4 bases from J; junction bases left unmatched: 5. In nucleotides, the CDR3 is TGTGCCAGCAGTACGACAGGGGGTTATAATGAAAAACTGTTTTTT. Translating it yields CASSTTGGYNEKLFF.

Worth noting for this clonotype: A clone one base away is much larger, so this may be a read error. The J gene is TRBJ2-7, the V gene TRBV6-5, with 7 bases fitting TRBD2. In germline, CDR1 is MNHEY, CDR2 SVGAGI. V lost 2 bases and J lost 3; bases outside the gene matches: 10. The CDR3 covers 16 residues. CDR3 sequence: CASSYPLVGGDYEQYF. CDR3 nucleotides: TGTGCCAGCAGTTACCCCCTGGTTGGGGGGGACTACGAGCAGTACTTC.